This TCR beta chain was found in a study of monozygotic twins with inflammatory bowel disease. TCRalpha and TCRbeta cDNA underwent two nested PCRs of around 15 and 10 cycles. Using the 5' RACE reads, TCRdb records one entry per CDR3 protein without DNA. Recorded for this sample: approximately 400,000 distinct CDR3 sequences. Concerning this clonotype: What it binds is not known.

This CDR3 spans 15 amino acids. CDR1 is WNHNN, CDR2 SYGVQD, per germline (reference sequence). Findings and limits, study-wide: Twin pairs that were concordant did not differ from discordant pairs in repertoire similarity, possibly from limited power. Subtypes among T cells remained indistinguishable.

The sample consisted of blood. The chain joins TRBV10-1 to TRBJ2-1; TCRdb lists TRBD2, though no DNA is available to test this call. The sequence derives from a human donor with ulcerative colitis or Crohn's disease, or a healthy co-twin of an affected twin (not recorded which). The CDR3 here is CASSEVRGGRGEQSF.